The clone carrying this T cell receptor (beta chain) showed up many times. What it binds is unknown. In TCRdb, the RT-PCR reads were re-called with MiXCR into one record per CDR3 protein. This sample carries about 480,000 distinct CDR3 sequences, over 9.5% of them seen once, and the ten largest clones take around 12%. Trimming took off 8 bases at V and 5 bases at J, with 12 bases between the two ends. The CDR3 has 11 amino acids. The germline CDR1 and CDR2 sequences are DFQATT and SNEGSKA (reference sequence). This entry belongs to a study of response to subunit inactivated influenza vaccine. Overall study findings and caveats: Authors proposed each seasonal influenza vaccination draws in few new T cells.

This clonotype was obtained from a man aged 45 to 65 who received an inactivated influenza vaccine. V is TRBV20-1 and J is TRBJ2-5; D not certain. The specimen was PBMCs from blood, collected 35 to 45 days after vaccination. CDR3 amino acids: CSPIMVETQYF. In DNA, the CDR3 is TGCAGTCCAATTATGGTGGAGACCCAGTACTTC.